What follows are 3 T cell receptor beta chains derived from one specimen sequenced in a study of shared clonotypes between healthy human individuals. Some clones are missing from TCRdb's copy, which holds only in-frame ones; the method was immunoSEQ multiplex PCR. The table lists more than 500,000 clones, about 96% of them singletons. Sequencing was carried out using naive CD4+ T cells sorted from blood. Indicated subset: CD45RA+ positively selected. The source of these receptors is a woman in her twenties or thirties in good health.

The CDR3 nucleotides read TGTGCCAGCAGTTTACCAAACCGGGACGCAGGGCGGAGGCATTTT. This sequence encodes CASSLPNRDAGRRHF. This chain joins TRBV27 and TRBJ1-5, with a weak D call TRBD1 (5 bases). V lost 2 bases and J 15 bases, leaving 23 bases between the germline ends. The CDR3 spans 15 residues. Germline assignment: CDR1 MNHEY and CDR2 SMNVEV (reference sequence).

The chain is built from TRBV6-1 and TRBJ1-2; D is perhaps TRBD1 (5 bases). The CDR3 totals 14 residues. Deletions cut 1 base from V and 5 bases from J, with 11 bases between. Germline loops: CDR1 MNHNS, CDR2 SASEGT. The CDR3 sequence: CASSEGGVVYGYTF. Written as DNA, the CDR3 is TGTGCCAGCAGTGAAGGGGGCGTGGTATATGGCTACACCTTC.

The V call is TRBV27, the J call TRBJ2-3, with no clear D. The CDR3 has 13 residues. Trimming left V 5 bases short and J 6 bases short, with 12 bases between. Germline V lookup: CDR1 MNHEY, CDR2 SMNVEV (reference sequence). The CDR3 bases are TGTGCCAGCAGTCCCACCTACGGTGATACGCAGTATTTT. Its translation: CASSPTYGDTQYF.